These T cell receptor beta chains were read from a single sample in a study of CD8 T cells in Susac syndrome. TCRdb passed the immunoSEQ multiplex PCR reads through MiXCR, listing each CDR3 protein once. The table has under 85,000 distinct CDR3 sequences, roughly 92% seen once. Specimen: CD8+ T cells from PBMCs. These receptors all stem from a human donor with Susac syndrome. CDR3s include the opening cysteine and the closing phenylalanine or tryptophan. Part of the rows lack a size; the others show once, few, many or a class for expanded clones.

clone_size v_call cdr3_aa
NA TRBV27 CASSFIHTGGEVEKLFF
NA TRBV3-1 CASSQVEEYGYTF
NA TRBV9 CASSVVAWGGNEQFF
NA TRBV29-1 CSVEGARDTEAFF
NA TRBV19 CASSISSSAGFSDTQYF
NA TRBV12-3/TRBV12-4 CASSLTGYEQYF
NA TRBV9 CASSVGVSGLMDTQYF
NA TRBV4-1 CASSQGIGNYEQYF
NA TRBV10-3 CAITPGLAAHNEQFF
few TRBV6-2/TRBV6-3 CASSYSQGGGAFF
NA TRBV7-2 CASSLGTANEQYF
NA TRBV19 CASTNPGHPTNTEAFF
NA TRBV4-3 CASSQAHQGARGYTF
NA TRBV30 CAWSGRLTRNQPQHF
NA TRBV6-2/TRBV6-3 CASSYGRANYGYTF
once TRBV20-1 CSAHWTSTDTQYF
NA TRBV20-1 CRATSTGHLLNTEAFF
NA TRBV4-1 CASSPRIPQGRNTEAFF
NA TRBV18 CASSQLTGDVTEAFF
NA TRBV19 CASSIQGMNTEAFF
NA TRBV9 CASSHLTEATGELFF
NA TRBV7-9 CASSLFGLARFF
NA TRBV5-4 CASSVWTSGITGELFF
NA TRBV28 CASSPQTSSTTDTQYF
NA TRBV7-2 CASSLGPGTRTPAGELFF
NA TRBV9 CASSGAGSSGANVLTF
once TRBV19 CASSISVAGEGYTF
once TRBV4-3 CASSQLLQGGFYGYTF
NA TRBV20-1 CSARVPGSHEQYF
NA TRBV7-9 CASSFPGQNINEQFF
NA TRBV10-3 CAISDPRGRLNEQFF
NA TRBV27 CASTEGNGWGDTQYF
NA TRBV10-3 CAISDVAGTSSYEQYF
NA TRBV4-2 CASSHTGTGGNQPQHF
NA TRBV5-4 CASSSLIQKGTDTQYF
NA TRBV7-2 CASSASGSYEQYF
NA TRBV20-1 CSARESLTGGGYEQYF
NA TRBV5-1 CASSLGQRNYGYTF
NA TRBV11-2 CASSLSGGHNEQFF
few TRBV5-4 CASSLSREDTQYF
NA TRBV28 CASTPGLQETQYF
NA TRBV12-3/TRBV12-4 CASSLVGRNEQFF
NA TRBV10-3 CAIREPGGEEETQYF
NA TRBV2 CASSDEALYGYTF
NA TRBV12-3/TRBV12-4 CASRETGGTDTQYF
NA TRBV20-1 CSARGDSVSQETQYF
NA TRBV12-5 CASGLSGGEQFF
NA TRBV4-2 CASSQLGANVLTF
NA TRBV27 CASSLSRRGQGEDGYTF
NA TRBV7-2 CASSLGGRGIFQPQHF
NA TRBV19 CASSYIDQPQHF
NA TRBV20-1 CSARDGRGVTEAFF
NA TRBV7-6 CASSLDGQDGNTIYF
NA TRBV6-6 CASRFLRDSGTDTQYF
NA TRBV29-1 CSVLGGGYEQFF
once TRBV24-1 CATSESGGPAGAVNEQFF
NA TRBV20-1 CSAATGTGTTEAFF
NA TRBV19 CASSIWELANTGELFF
NA TRBV7-9 CASSQTPHGSESKAFF